The clone carrying this T cell receptor (beta chain) was recorded only once. Antigen: not known. Primers: 60 Vbeta forward and 13 Jbeta reverse. Clones were read by immunoSEQ multiplex PCR, and TCRdb kept only the in-frame ones, dropping some. Of 150,000 or so clones listed, around 80% are singletons. The CDR3 loop spans 16 amino acids. CDR1 and CDR2 (germline): SGHRS, YFSETQ. The V gene lost 0 bases and the J gene lost 0 bases, with 11 bases spanning the gap. The data were obtained in a study of cytomegalovirus exposure and HLA in healthy donors. Study-level results: Solely CMV serostatus was available to characterize immune exposure. In a later analysis, donors in an Asian-associated ancestry cluster reportedly had fewer N-insertions in productive TCRs than the cohort mean. A later analysis, which compared TCR beta chains of equal frequency, found the HLA-associated ones more clonally expanded. It was reported that TCR beta sequences correctly inferred the HLA-A and HLA-B alleles for most subjects.

The rearrangement links TRBV5-1 to TRBJ2-3; D is uncertain. The receptor comes from a man younger than 40 in good health and CMV-seropositive. The sequenced sample was PBMCs. CDR3 DNA sequence: TGCGCCAGCAGCTTGGATCAACGGTGGAGCACAGATACGCAGTATTTT. This sequence encodes CASSLDQRWSTDTQYF.